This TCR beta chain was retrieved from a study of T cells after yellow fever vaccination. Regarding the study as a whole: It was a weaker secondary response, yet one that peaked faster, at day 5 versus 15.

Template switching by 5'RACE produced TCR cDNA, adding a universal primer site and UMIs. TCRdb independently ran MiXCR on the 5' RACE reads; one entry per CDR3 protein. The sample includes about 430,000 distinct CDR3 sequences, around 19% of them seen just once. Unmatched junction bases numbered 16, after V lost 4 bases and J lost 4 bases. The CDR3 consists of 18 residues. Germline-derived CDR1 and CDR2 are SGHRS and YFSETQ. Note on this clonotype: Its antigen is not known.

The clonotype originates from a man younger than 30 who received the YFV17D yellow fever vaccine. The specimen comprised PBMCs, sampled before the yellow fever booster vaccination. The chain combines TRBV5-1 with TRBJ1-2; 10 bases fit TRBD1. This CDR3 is CASSGRDRGTGWSYGYTF. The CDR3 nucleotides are TGCGCCAGCAGCGGAAGGGACAGGGGAACCGGATGGAGCTATGGCTACACCTTC.